The 19 T cell receptor beta chains reported below all come from one sample, sequenced in a study of human T cells and chemical hapten exposure. TCRdb recomputed calls from the RACE reads with MiXCR, one row per CDR3 protein. The repertoire has approximately 74,000 distinct CDR3 sequences, 25% to 40% of them found once; the top ten carry roughly 9.8%. Time point reported: patch test 1, 2 weeks after DPC sensitization. Sample treatment: therapeutic diphenylcyclopropenone sensitization with weekly scalp DPC. Specimen: whole blood, collected in connection with sensitization to the hapten diphenylcyclopropenone (DPC). These TCRs come from a middle-aged man with alopecia areata. Some clones in this sample may be carry-over from other donors' samples.

This clonotype was counted between two and nine times. The CDR3 bases are TGTGCCAGCAGCGCCCTACTGGACTCGTCGGTCCTGTACTTC. Amino acids: CASSALLDSSVLYF. V and J are TRBV7-6 and TRBJ2-4; possible D gene TRBD2, 5 bases. Trimming took 5 bases from V and 15 from J, leaving 23 bases between them. Germline-derived CDR1 and CDR2 are SGHVS and FNYEAQ. The CDR3 covers 14 residues. The full variable domain, rest sourced from reference TRBV7-6 and TRBJ2-4, is GAGVSQSPRYKVTKRGQDVALRCDPISGHVSLYWYRQALGQGPEFLTYFNYEAQQDKSGLPNDRFSAERPEGSISTLTIQRTEQRDSAMYRCASSALLDSSVLYFGAGTRLSVL.

This clonotype occurred a few times. CDR3 region: CASSLEVTRDYNEQFF. The DNA of the CDR3 is TGTGCCAGCAGCTTGGAGGTGACTAGGGACTACAATGAGCAGTTCTTC. This chain connects TRBV5-4 to TRBJ2-1; a possible D gene is TRBD2 (6 bases). The germline V gene has CDR1 SGHNT and CDR2 YYREEE (reference sequence). V gave up 0 bases and J gave up 3 bases, with 13 bases separating them. CDR3 length: 16 residues.

In this sample, this clonotype turned up a few times. The chain joins TRBV6-2 or TRBV6-3 to TRBJ2-4; D is uncertain. Trimming removed 6 bases at V and 2 bases at J, with 11 bases between. Germline-derived CDR1 and CDR2 are MNHEY and SVGEGT. The CDR3 is 14 amino acids. CDR3 amino acids: CASSATASKNIQYF. The DNA of the CDR3 is TGTGCCAGCAGCGCAACAGCTTCCAAAAACATTCAGTACTTC.

The genes are TRBV6-5 and TRBJ2-3, with 10 bases matching TRBD2. Losses at the gene ends were 6 bases for V and 3 bases for J; bases not matched to a gene: 9. This CDR3 comprises 16 residues. CDR1 is MNHEY and CDR2 is SVGAGI in the germline V gene. CDR3 sequence: CASSPTWTSGTDTQYF. DNA of the CDR3: TGTGCCAGCAGCCCGACTTGGACTAGCGGAACAGATACGCAGTATTTT.

The table lists this clonotype with a few counts. The rearrangement uses TRBV11-2 and TRBJ2-3; D is unresolved. The germline V gene encodes CDR1 SGHAT and CDR2 FQNNGV. The V gene lost 1 base and the J gene lost 7 bases, with 9 bases spanning the gap. This CDR3 has 13 amino acids. CDR3 region: CASSLGLGYTQYF. CDR3 coding DNA: TGTGCCAGCAGCTTAGGCCTGGGATATACGCAGTATTTT.

The chain is built from TRBV9 and TRBJ1-6; D uncertain. Trimming cost V 9 bases and J 7 bases, with 11 bases left between them. Germline V gene data show CDR1 as SGDLS and CDR2 as YYNGEE. The CDR3 covers 12 residues. The CDR3 loop is CAIQDGNSPLHF. The CDR3 DNA follows: TGTGCCATACAAGACGGGAATTCACCCCTCCACTTT. Looking up the rest from reference TRBV9 and TRBJ1-6 gives the full variable domain: DSGVTQTPKHLITATGQRVTLRCSPRSGDLSVYWYQQSLDQGLQFLIQYYNGEERAKGNILERFSAQQFPDLHSELNLSSLELGDSALYFCAIQDGNSPLHFGNGTRLTVT.

The V gene is TRBV15, the J gene TRBJ2-3, with D perhaps TRBD1 (7 bases). Germline V lookup: CDR1 LNHNV, CDR2 YYDKDF (reference sequence). The length of the CDR3 is 15 residues. The germline V and J ends were trimmed by 4 bases and 4 bases, with 15 bases remaining between them. CDR3 in amino acids: CATSIDRASADTQYF. The CDR3 nucleotides are TGTGCCACCAGCATTGACAGGGCTAGCGCAGATACGCAGTATTTT.

The gene calls are TRBV12-3 or TRBV12-4 and TRBJ2-1; D call uncertain. The ends were cut back, 2 bases at V and 8 bases at J, with 4 bases in the middle. The CDR3 contains 11 residues. This CDR3 is CASSLSDEQFF. CDR3 sequence (DNA): TGTGCCAGCAGTTTAAGTGATGAGCAGTTCTTC.

In its sample, this clonotype was seen a few times. The chain combines TRBV19 with TRBJ2-1, with 7 bases fitting TRBD2. This CDR3 spans 15 amino acids. V lost 1 base to trimming and J lost 3 bases; unmatched junction nucleotides: 3. CDR1 LNHDA and CDR2 SQIVND come from the germline V gene (reference sequence). For the CDR3, the DNA is TGTGCCAGTAGTATAGGCGGGAGTAACTACAATGAGCAGTTCTTC. This sequence encodes CASSIGGSNYNEQFF.

V usage is TRBV10-2 and J usage is TRBJ2-3; D remains ambiguous. The CDR3 length is 13 residues. Trimming pared 3 bases from V and 0 bases from J, leaving 4 bases between. Germline loops: CDR1 WSHSY, CDR2 SAAADI. The CDR3 region has the DNA TGCGCCAGCAGTGACCAAAGCACAGATACGCAGTATTTT. It codes for CASSDQSTDTQYF.

The chain is built from TRBV28 and TRBJ2-2, with D tentatively TRBD1 (6 bases). CDR3 length: 17 amino acids. Germline-derived CDR1 and CDR2 are MDHEN and SYDVKM. V was trimmed by 5 bases and J by 3 bases, leaving 19 bases between them. The chain's CDR3 is CASSPAPTGWDTGELFF. In DNA, the CDR3 is TGTGCCAGCAGTCCGGCTCCGACAGGTTGGGACACCGGGGAGCTGTTTTTT.

This clonotype showed up just a few times. The rearrangement uses TRBV6-2 or TRBV6-3 and TRBJ2-2, with 8 bases identical to TRBD2. With V trimmed by 3 bases and J by 7 bases, 4 bases remained unmatched. Per germline, CDR1 MNHEY and CDR2 SVGEGT. The CDR3 loop spans 14 amino acids. In DNA, the CDR3 is TGTGCCAGCAGTTATAGCGGGACCTACGGGGAGCTGTTTTTT. Amino acids: CASSYSGTYGELFF.

This clonotype was observed a few times. The chain couples TRBV20-1 to TRBJ2-3; 8 nucleotides agree with TRBD2. This CDR3 has 15 residues. CDR1 and CDR2 from the germline V gene are DFQATT and SNEGSKA (reference sequence). V lost 5 bases to trimming and J lost 3 bases; unmatched junction nucleotides: 10. CDR3 in amino acids: CSAPPGSGSTDTQYF. The CDR3 DNA sequence: TGCAGTGCTCCCCCCGGGAGCGGGAGTACAGATACGCAGTATTTT.

In this sample, this clonotype turned up a few times. This rearrangement joins TRBV7-9 to TRBJ2-5; D uncertain. This CDR3 has 15 amino acids. Per the germline V gene, CDR1 is SEHNR and CDR2 is FQNEAQ (reference sequence). The V and J ends lost 2 bases and 1 base respectively, with 11 bases between them. CDR3 DNA sequence: TGTGCCAGCAGCTTACGGCGGCAGGCCCAAGAGACCCAGTACTTC. This encodes CASSLRRQAQETQYF.

This clonotype appeared a few times. The chain has TRBV10-3 and TRBJ2-3; D might be TRBD1 (5 bases). The ends were cut back, 2 bases at V and 5 bases at J, with 8 bases in the middle. The CDR3 spans 13 residues. CDR1 is ENHRY and CDR2 is SYGVKD in the germline V gene. CDR3 coding DNA: TGTGCCATCAGTGAGGGGGCCGGAGATACGCAGTATTTT. It yields the protein CAISEGAGDTQYF.

The rearrangement uses TRBV4-1 and TRBJ2-1; maybe TRBD2 (6 bases). Germline V gives CDR1 MGHRA, CDR2 YSYEKL. V gave up 4 bases and J gave up 4 bases, with 20 bases separating them. The CDR3 sequence is 17 residues long. The CDR3 region has the DNA TGCGCCAGCAGCCGAGCGGGCCTGGTGTTAGGTTACAATGAGCAGTTCTTC. Its translation is CASSRAGLVLGYNEQFF.

This clonotype was seen a handful of times. The chain recombines TRBV10-3 with TRBJ2-3; D unresolved. V lost 0 bases and J 6 bases, leaving 10 bases between the germline ends. CDR3 size: 14 residues. Germline V lookup: CDR1 ENHRY, CDR2 SYGVKD. The CDR3, as DNA: TGTGCCATCAGTGAGTCCGCCTTCTTCGATACGCAGTATTTT. Amino acid sequence: CAISESAFFDTQYF.

This clonotype was detected a few times. The chain joins TRBV7-3 to TRBJ2-6; weak D call: TRBD2 (7 bases). This CDR3 has 15 amino acids. With 4 bases removed from V and 2 bases from J, the gap between germline ends came to 9 bases. Germline CDR1 SGHTA, CDR2 FQGTGA. The CDR3 reads CASSSGGTGANVLTF. In DNA form, the CDR3 reads TGTGCCAGCAGCTCGGGGGGCACTGGGGCCAACGTCCTGACTTTC.

The J gene is TRBJ2-1, the V gene TRBV4-2; no reliable D call. Germline V gene lookup returns CDR1 LGHNA and CDR2 YNFKEQ. The CDR3 has 11 residues. Trimming shortened V by 6 bases and J by 10 bases, and 10 bases separated the two germline ends. The DNA of the CDR3 is TGTGCCAGCAGACACGAAAGGGAGCAGTTCTTC. Its protein is CASRHEREQFF.